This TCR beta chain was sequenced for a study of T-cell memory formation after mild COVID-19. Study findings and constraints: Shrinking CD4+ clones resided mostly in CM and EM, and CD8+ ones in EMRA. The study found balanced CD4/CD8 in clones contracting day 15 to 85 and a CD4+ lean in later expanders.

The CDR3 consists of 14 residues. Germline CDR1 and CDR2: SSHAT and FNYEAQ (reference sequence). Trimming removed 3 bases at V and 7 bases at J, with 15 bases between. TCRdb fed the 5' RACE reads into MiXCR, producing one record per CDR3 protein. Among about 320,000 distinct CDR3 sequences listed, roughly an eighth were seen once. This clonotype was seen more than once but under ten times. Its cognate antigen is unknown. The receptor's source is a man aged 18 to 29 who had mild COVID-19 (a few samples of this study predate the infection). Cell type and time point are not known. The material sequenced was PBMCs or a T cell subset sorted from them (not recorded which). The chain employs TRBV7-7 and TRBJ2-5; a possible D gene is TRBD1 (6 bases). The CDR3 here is CASSFGQPGGTQYF. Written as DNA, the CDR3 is TGTGCCAGCAGCTTCGGACAGCCTGGCGGGACCCAGTACTTC.